The 8 T cell receptor beta chains below all came from one sample that was sequenced in a study of cytomegalovirus exposure and HLA in healthy donors. The PCR ran on 60 Vbeta and 13 Jbeta primers. The table came from immunoSEQ multiplex PCR; TCRdb's copy has only in-frame clones and leaves some out. The sample carries 95,000 to 110,000 clones, about 84% recorded once. Sequences were obtained from PBMCs. Receptor source: a man under 40 in good health and CMV-seronegative.

This chain uses TRBV7-9 with TRBJ2-7, with D maybe TRBD2 (7 bases). V was clipped by 10 bases and J by 2 bases, with 15 bases between them. The CDR3 loop spans 13 amino acids. CDR1 and CDR2 (germline): SEHNR, FQNEAQ (reference sequence). The CDR3 loop reads CATRGGGTYEQYF. The CDR3 nucleotides read TGTGCCACCAGAGGGGGGGGGACCTACGAGCAGTACTTC.

This clone was detected a few times. The chain carries TRBV6-5 and TRBJ1-5, with unresolved D. The CDR3 has 15 residues. V dropped 7 bases and J dropped 1 base, with 14 bases sitting between them. From germline, CDR1 is MNHEY and CDR2 SVGAGI. CDR3 nucleotides: TGTGCCAGCAAGGCAGAAGGACTGAGCAATCAGCCCCAGCATTTT. Translation gives CASKAEGLSNQPQHF.

This rearrangement joins TRBV6-1 to TRBJ2-5; tentative D call: TRBD2 (5 bases). V was pared by 5 bases and J by 2 bases, with 9 bases between. The CDR3 extends over 13 amino acids. Germline V gives CDR1 MNHNS, CDR2 SASEGT. CDR3: CASSRTSQETQYF. CDR3 in DNA: TGTGCCAGCAGTCGGACTTCACAAGAGACCCAGTACTTC.

The rearrangement uses TRBV13 and TRBJ1-2, with 9 bases aligning to TRBD1. CDR1 is PRHDT and CDR2 is FYEKMQ in the germline V gene (reference sequence). The CDR3 spans 17 residues. V gave up 5 bases and J gave up 3 bases; unmatched junction bases: 13. CDR3 in amino acids: CASSPGQGPLEDYGYTF. CDR3 nucleotide sequence: TGTGCCAGCAGCCCTGGACAGGGGCCACTTGAGGACTATGGCTACACCTTC.

The rearrangement links TRBV29-1 to TRBJ2-1, with TRBD2 matching over 9 bases. V dropped 6 bases and J dropped 3; count of bases not matched to a gene: 9. The CDR3 length is 15 residues. Germline CDR1 is SQVTM and CDR2 is ANQGSEA. CDR3 bases: TGCAGCGTGGTAAATAGCGGGAGCCTCTACAATGAGCAGTTCTTC. Its protein product is CSVVNSGSLYNEQFF.

This chain connects TRBV28 to TRBJ1-4; 7 bases map to TRBD1. The germline V gene encodes CDR1 MDHEN and CDR2 SYDVKM. The V gene end was trimmed by 6 bases and the J gene end by 8 bases; junction bases not matched to a gene: 3. CDR3 length: 12 amino acids. The DNA of the CDR3 is TGTGCCAGCAGCAGCAGGGGGGAAAAACTGTTTTTT. Protein: CASSSRGEKLFF.

About this clone itself: Other DNA sequences in the sample encode the same CDR3. For the CDR3, the DNA is TGTGCCAGCAGTCTCCGGGACAGGGTGGAGACCCAGTACTTC. Protein sequence: CASSLRDRVETQYF. This rearrangement joins TRBV6-5 to TRBJ2-5; 9 bases are shared with TRBD1. J gave up 5 bases and V 5 bases, and 6 bases lay outside the gene matches. CDR3 size: 14 residues. From germline, CDR1 is MNHEY and CDR2 SVGAGI.

This sequence joins TRBV7-9 and TRBJ2-5; the D gene is possibly TRBD2 (5 bases). The V gene lost 4 bases and the J gene lost 0 bases, with 12 bases spanning the gap. The CDR3 consists of 15 residues. The germline CDR1 and CDR2 sequences are SEHNR and FQNEAQ (reference sequence). In nucleotides, the CDR3 is TGTGCCAGCAGCTCTAGGTCGAGGGACCAAGAGACCCAGTACTTC. Translation: CASSSRSRDQETQYF. The complete variable domain, with remaining parts taken from reference TRBV7-9 and TRBJ2-5, reads DTGVSQNPRHKITKRGQNVTFRCDPISEHNRLYWYRQTLGQGPEFLTYFQNEAQLEKSRLLSDRFSAERPKGSFSTLEIQRTEQGDSAMYLCASSSRSRDQETQYFGPGTRLLVL.